Listed here are 10 T cell receptor beta chains from one sample, sequenced in a study of blood T cells in healthy people across ages. Alongside a J-beta primer mix, a sample-barcoded 5' primer served in a second PCR lasting about 6 to 11 cycles. Each CDR3 protein is one row after TCRdb ran MiXCR on the 5' RACE reads. The data contain about 720,000 distinct CDR3 sequences, roughly 25% of them singletons. These sequences were also reported in another study, on T cells of mothers and their children.

The material sequenced was blood. The source of these receptors is a boy younger than 18 in good health.

This clonotype was detected only a few times. This sequence joins TRBV7-2 and TRBJ2-7, with a weak D call TRBD1 (6 bases). V lost 5 bases and J 4 bases, leaving 12 bases between the germline ends. Germline loops: CDR1 SGHTA, CDR2 FQGNSA. The CDR3 totals 13 residues. CDR3 residues: CASSRTDVYEQYF. Written as DNA, the CDR3 is TGTGCCAGCAGCCGGACAGACGTGTACGAGCAGTACTTC.

This chain uses TRBV12-3 or TRBV12-4 with TRBJ1-6; D is uncertain. The CDR3 covers 13 residues. The V end was cut by 4 bases, the J end by 8 bases, with 9 bases between. The CDR3 DNA sequence: TGTGCCAGCAGTTCCCGGGGTGATTCACCCCTCCACTTT. This codes for CASSSRGDSPLHF.

In DNA, the CDR3 is TGTGCCAGCAGTTACCCACACCGACACGAGACCCAGTACTTC. Translating it yields CASSYPHRHETQYF. This chain uses TRBV6-2 or TRBV6-3 with TRBJ2-5; D call uncertain. The V end was cut by 2 bases, the J end by 5 bases, with 12 bases between. The germline V gene has CDR1 MNHEY and CDR2 SVGEGT. The CDR3 covers 14 residues.

This clonotype turned up a few times. CDR3 region: CASSQLGPGELFF. The CDR3 DNA reads TGTGCCAGCAGCCAACTGGGGCCCGGGGAGCTGTTTTTT. V is TRBV3-1 and J is TRBJ2-2, with TRBD1 as a possible D gene (5 bases). Per the germline V gene, CDR1 is LGHDT and CDR2 is YNNKEL (reference sequence). This CDR3 is built from 13 residues. The V gene lost 2 bases and the J gene lost 6 bases, with 7 bases spanning the gap. Variable domain in full (rest from reference TRBV3-1 and TRBJ2-2): DTAVSQTPKYLVTQMGNDKSIKCEQNLGHDTMYWYKQDSKKFLKIMFSYNNKELIINETVPNRFSPKSPDKAHLNLHINSLELGDSAVYFCASSQLGPGELFFGEGSRLTVL.

The rearrangement joins TRBV18 to TRBJ2-7; D gene uncertain. V lost 3 bases, J lost 4 bases, and 1 base lay in between. This CDR3 comprises 10 residues. Per the germline V gene, CDR1 is KGHSH and CDR2 is LQKENI. CDR3 DNA sequence: TGTGCCAGCTCACCTTACGAGCAGTACTTC. It is translated as CASSPYEQYF.

This chain uses TRBV20-1 with TRBJ2-7, with 9 positions matching TRBD2. Germline V gene sequence: CDR1 DFQATT, CDR2 SNEGSKA (reference sequence). The J segment lost 3 bases and the V segment lost 3 bases, leaving 6 bases of the junction unmatched. The CDR3 consists of 14 residues. DNA for the CDR3: TGCAGTGCTAGTTGGGCGGGAGGGATCTACGAGCAGTACTTC. It codes for CSASWAGGIYEQYF.

This clonotype occurred a few times. This chain joins TRBV5-6 and TRBJ1-5; D not certain. V was shortened by 3 bases and J by 3 bases, with 13 bases between the two germline ends. The CDR3 runs to 15 residues. Germline CDR1 and CDR2: SGHDT and YYEEEE. DNA for the CDR3: TGTGCCAGCAGCTCACGACGGAAAGTCAATCAGCCCCAGCATTTT. Its protein product is CASSSRRKVNQPQHF. The entire variable domain, with the rest obtained from reference TRBV5-6 and TRBJ1-5, is as follows: DAGVTQSPTHLIKTRGQQVTLRCSPKSGHDTVSWYQQALGQGPQFIFQYYEEEERQRGNFPDRFSGHQFPNYSSELNVNALLLGDSALYLCASSSRRKVNQPQHFGDGTRLSIL.

This clonotype has just a few counts. V and J are TRBV28 and TRBJ2-7; possibly TRBD2 for D (6 bases). The V end lost 6 bases, the J end lost 6 bases, and 24 bases lay between the germline ends. CDR1 is MDHEN and CDR2 is SYDVKM in the germline V gene. This CDR3 has 16 amino acids. The CDR3, as DNA: TGTGCCAGCAGCCCACAGACTAGGTTGATCGTGGGCGAGCAGTACTTC. Its translation is CASSPQTRLIVGEQYF.

This chain joins TRBV5-1 and TRBJ2-1; 11 nucleotides agree with TRBD2. Germline V gives CDR1 SGHRS, CDR2 YFSETQ. The CDR3 is 15 residues long. Losses at the gene ends were 4 bases for V and 5 bases for J; bases not matched to a gene: 5. CDR3 sequence: CASSLSGGANNEQFF. The DNA for the CDR3 is TGCGCCAGCAGCCTTAGCGGGGGGGCCAACAATGAGCAGTTCTTC.

The V gene is TRBV6-2 or TRBV6-3, the J gene TRBJ1-1; D unclear. From germline, CDR1 is MNHEY and CDR2 SVGEGT. This CDR3 contains 13 residues. Trimming shortened V by 5 bases and J by 1 base, and 8 bases separated the two germline ends. The CDR3 DNA follows: TGTGCCAGCAGTACTCAGGAGAACACTGAAGCTTTCTTT. Translated: CASSTQENTEAFF.